This entry is about one T cell receptor beta chain. Its antigen is not known. The data derive from a study of cytomegalovirus exposure and HLA in healthy donors. Looking at the study overall: Caucasian-associated ancestry cluster membership applied to around 80% of about 370 genotyped donors.

The study's findings and limits: Overall, approximately 180 TCR beta chains were annotated as cytomegalovirus-associated. Later examination showed HLA-associated TCR beta chains had greater clonal expansion than equally common others.

V was pared by 0 bases and J by 7 bases, with 16 bases between. CDR3 size: 15 residues. The germline CDR1 and CDR2 sequences are LNHNV and YYDKDF (reference sequence). Researchers ran the PCR with 60 Vbeta and 13 Jbeta primers. Per the study methods: In a later analysis, the count reached about 80 million unique TCR beta chains, with 8.5 million to 14 million shared. Profiling relied on immunoSEQ multiplex PCR, and the TCRdb table lists in-frame clones only, not all of them. The D gene and trimming were derived from the DNA, and the V and J assignments and clone size from that table. The sample table sets out about 160,000 clones.

The receptor was derived from a woman aged 60-75 years in good health and CMV-seronegative. The chain employs TRBV15 and TRBJ2-7, with D maybe TRBD1 (6 bases). The sequencing input was PBMCs. CDR3 nucleotide sequence: TGTGCCACCAGCAGAGAACCATGGGGAAGGGGGGAGCAGTACTTC. Amino acids: CATSREPWGRGEQYF.